This record concerns one T cell receptor beta chain sequence. Antigen unknown. The data belong to a study of OX40 agonist ivuxolimab in advanced cancers. Study overall: Treatment received earlier with anti-PD-1, anti-PD-L1 or anti-CTLA-4 agents was allowed, and approximately 44% had some. In three patients, partial responses were observed, one with hepatocellular carcinoma and two with cutaneous melanoma. Study outcomes and limitations: In CD8+ T cells, expanded clones were on average more numerous than in CD4+.

Profiled with immunoSEQ multiplex PCR; TCRdb holds only in-frame clones, not every one. The sample contains 60,000 to 75,000 clones, around 84% of which appear only once. This CDR3 has 13 residues. The V and J ends lost 10 bases and 5 bases, in that order; junction bases with no gene match: 4. In germline, CDR1 is MNHNY, CDR2 SVGAGI (reference sequence). At baseline, cycle 4 day 1, and cycle 7 day 1, blood was sampled. The V and J genes are TRBV6-6 and TRBJ2-1, with TRBD2 matching 11 bases. This sequence originates from an adult with an advanced solid tumor such as melanoma, head and neck, liver or kidney cancer. This sample comprised CD4+ or CD8+ T cells sorted from blood, obtained in a trial of the OX40 agonist ivuxolimab. CDR3 in DNA: TGTGCCATTGGGACTAGCGGCCACAATGAGCAGTTCTTC. Translation: CAIGTSGHNEQFF.